This T cell receptor (beta chain) was sequenced for a study of beta chain features in type 1 diabetes. General study findings and limits: Short templates might get an advantage during PCR, and this would be equal in patients and controls. For Type 1 diabetes patients, all four CD4+ subsets carried TCRB CDR3s that were moderately but significantly shorter. An over-representation of cells with high TCR expression could result from cDNA sequencing.

Expressed TCRB transcripts were sequenced because the entire RNA isolate underwent reverse transcription. TCRdb's table, derived via immunoSEQ multiplex PCR, lists solely in-frame clones and lacks some. The sample contains some 220,000 clones, roughly a tenth of which appear only once. There are many counts of this clone. Its antigen is unknown. Other DNA sequences in this sample translate to the same CDR3. The CDR3 sequence is 13 residues long. Germline V lookup: CDR1 GTSNPN, CDR2 SVGIG (reference sequence). V lost 5 bases and J lost 2; bases outside the gene matches: 1. The sample was central memory CD4+ T cells from blood. The chain couples TRBV30 to TRBJ2-7, with 12 bases fitting TRBD2. The clonotype was recovered from a man aged 18 to 29 in good health. CDR3 nucleotides: TGTGCCTGGGGACTAGCGGGACCCTACGAGCAGTACTTC. This gives the protein CAWGLAGPYEQYF.